Listed here is a single T cell receptor (beta chain). The data stem from a study of shared clonotypes between healthy human individuals. For the study at large: Per donor, CD8 memory used one plate, CD8 naive used two, CD4 memory used three and CD4 naive used three.

The assay was immunoSEQ multiplex PCR, and TCRdb's table has in-frame clones only and misses some. The table includes around 2.5 million clones, 93% detected once. The CDR3 is 13 residues long. V was clipped by 5 bases and J by 7 bases, with 14 bases between them. Looked up from germline, CDR1 is SGHTA and CDR2 is FQGTGA. The chain uses TRBV7-3 and TRBJ2-5; D not certain. The receptor comes from a man between 18 and 29 years old in good health. Some clones in this sample may be carry-over from other donors' samples. Input material: naive CD4+ T cells from PBMCs. Subset denoted: CD45RA+ positively selected. The CDR3 protein is CASSPGSGGTQYF. The CDR3 coding sequence is TGTGCCAGCAGCCCCGGTTCCGGTGGGACCCAGTACTTC.